The present entry profiles one T cell receptor (beta chain) with its context. This sample stems from a study of cytomegalovirus exposure and HLA in healthy donors. The PCR ran on 60 Vbeta and 13 Jbeta primers. TCRdb's copy holds only in-frame clones and misses some; the assay was immunoSEQ multiplex PCR. Here the sample spans approximately 110,000 clones, 67% being singletons. Looked up from germline, CDR1 is SGHAT and CDR2 is FQNNGV. V lost 11 bases and J 4 bases, leaving 19 bases between the germline ends. The CDR3 is made up of 14 amino acids. The chain combines TRBV11-2 with TRBJ2-3; unclear D gene. The receptor was isolated from a man aged 18 to 30 in good health and CMV-seropositive. The sequencing sample was made of PBMCs. CDR3 protein: CAGTEVARADTQYF. The CDR3 nucleotides read TGTGCCGGTACCGAGGTGGCCCGGGCAGATACGCAGTATTTT.